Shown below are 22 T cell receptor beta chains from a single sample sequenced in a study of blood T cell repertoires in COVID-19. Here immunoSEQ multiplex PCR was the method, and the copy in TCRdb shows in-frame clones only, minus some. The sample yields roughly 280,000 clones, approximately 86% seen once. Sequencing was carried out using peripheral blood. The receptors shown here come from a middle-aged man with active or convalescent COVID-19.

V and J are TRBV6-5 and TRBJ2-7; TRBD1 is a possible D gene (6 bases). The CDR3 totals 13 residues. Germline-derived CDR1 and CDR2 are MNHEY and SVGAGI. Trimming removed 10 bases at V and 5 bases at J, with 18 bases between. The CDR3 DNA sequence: TGTGCCACCTTACAGGGCAGGGGAAACGAGCAGTACTTC. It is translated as CATLQGRGNEQYF.

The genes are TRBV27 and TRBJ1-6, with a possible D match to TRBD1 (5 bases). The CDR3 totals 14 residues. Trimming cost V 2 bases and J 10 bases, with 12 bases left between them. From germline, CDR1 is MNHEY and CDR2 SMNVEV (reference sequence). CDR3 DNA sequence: TGTGCCAGCAGTTTAGGCCCCCAGGGCTCACCCCTCCACTTT. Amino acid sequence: CASSLGPQGSPLHF.

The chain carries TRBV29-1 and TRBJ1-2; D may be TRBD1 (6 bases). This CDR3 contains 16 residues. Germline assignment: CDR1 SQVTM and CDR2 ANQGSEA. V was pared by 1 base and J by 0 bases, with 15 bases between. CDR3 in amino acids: CSVEAGQGSANYGYTF. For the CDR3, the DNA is TGCAGCGTTGAAGCAGGGCAGGGGAGCGCTAACTATGGCTACACCTTC. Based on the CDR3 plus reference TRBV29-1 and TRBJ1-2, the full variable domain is SAVISQKPSRDICQRGTSLTIQCQVDSQVTMMFWYRQQPGQSLTLIATANQGSEATYESGFVIDKFPISRPNLTFSTLTVSNMSPEDSSIYLCSVEAGQGSANYGYTFGSGTRLTVV.

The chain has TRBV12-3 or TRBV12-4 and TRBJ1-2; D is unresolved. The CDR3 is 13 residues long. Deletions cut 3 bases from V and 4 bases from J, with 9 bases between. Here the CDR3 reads CASSFSPVYGYTF. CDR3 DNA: TGTGCCAGCAGTTTTTCACCAGTCTATGGCTACACCTTC.

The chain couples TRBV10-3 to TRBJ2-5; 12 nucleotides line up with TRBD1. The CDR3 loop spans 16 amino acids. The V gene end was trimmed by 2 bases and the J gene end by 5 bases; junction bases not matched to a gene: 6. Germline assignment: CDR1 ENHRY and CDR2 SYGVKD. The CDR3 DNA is TGTGCCATCAGTGAGGCCCGGGACAGGGGGCCGGAGACCCAGTACTTC. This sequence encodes CAISEARDRGPETQYF.

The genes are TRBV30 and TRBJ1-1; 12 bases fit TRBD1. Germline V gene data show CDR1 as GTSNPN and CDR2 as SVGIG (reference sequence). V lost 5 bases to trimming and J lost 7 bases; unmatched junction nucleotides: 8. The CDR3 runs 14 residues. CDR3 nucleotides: TGTGCCTGGCAACCGGGACAGGGGGCGATTGAAGCTTTCTTT. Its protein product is CAWQPGQGAIEAFF.

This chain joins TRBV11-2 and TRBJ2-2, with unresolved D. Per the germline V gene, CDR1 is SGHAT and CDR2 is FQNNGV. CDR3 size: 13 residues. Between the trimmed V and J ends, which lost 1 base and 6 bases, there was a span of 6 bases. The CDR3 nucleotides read TGTGCCAGCAGCTTAGCGTCCTCCGGGGAGCTGTTTTTT. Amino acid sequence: CASSLASSGELFF.

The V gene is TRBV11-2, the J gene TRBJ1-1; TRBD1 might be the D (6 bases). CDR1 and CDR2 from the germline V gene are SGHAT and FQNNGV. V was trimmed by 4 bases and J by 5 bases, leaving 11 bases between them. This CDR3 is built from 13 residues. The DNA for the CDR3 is TGTGCCAGCAGCTCACGGACAGAGACTGAAGCTTTCTTT. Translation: CASSSRTETEAFF.

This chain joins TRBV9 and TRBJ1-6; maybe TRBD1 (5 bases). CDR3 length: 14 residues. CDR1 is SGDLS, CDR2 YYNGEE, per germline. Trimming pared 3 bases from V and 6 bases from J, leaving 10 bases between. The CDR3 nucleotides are TGTGCCAGCAGCGCGGGGGGAAGTAATTCACCCCTCCACTTT. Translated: CASSAGGSNSPLHF.

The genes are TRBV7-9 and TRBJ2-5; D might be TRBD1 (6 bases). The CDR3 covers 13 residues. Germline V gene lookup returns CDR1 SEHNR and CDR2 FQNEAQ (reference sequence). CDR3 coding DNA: TGTGCTGGCCAGGGGCGCGTTCTCGGGACCCAGTACTTC. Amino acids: CAGQGRVLGTQYF.

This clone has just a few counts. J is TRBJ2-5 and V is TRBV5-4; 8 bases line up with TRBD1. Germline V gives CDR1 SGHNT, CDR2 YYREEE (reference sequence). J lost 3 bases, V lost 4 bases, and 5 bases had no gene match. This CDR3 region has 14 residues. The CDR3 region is CASSPGQDEETQYF. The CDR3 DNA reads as TGTGCCAGCAGCCCGGGACAGGACGAAGAGACCCAGTACTTC.

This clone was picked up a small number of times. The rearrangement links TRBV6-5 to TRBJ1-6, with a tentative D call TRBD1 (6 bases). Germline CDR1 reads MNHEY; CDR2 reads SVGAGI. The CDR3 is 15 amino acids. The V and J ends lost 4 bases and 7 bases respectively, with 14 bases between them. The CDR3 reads CASSWGRGYNSPLHF. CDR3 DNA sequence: TGTGCCAGCAGTTGGGGCAGGGGCTACAATTCACCCCTCCACTTT.

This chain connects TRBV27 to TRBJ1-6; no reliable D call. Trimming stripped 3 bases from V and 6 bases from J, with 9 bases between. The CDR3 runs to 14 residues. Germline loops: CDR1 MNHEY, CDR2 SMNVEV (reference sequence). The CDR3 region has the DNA TGTGCCAGCAGTTTCAGGTCCCCTAATTCACCCCTCCACTTT. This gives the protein CASSFRSPNSPLHF.

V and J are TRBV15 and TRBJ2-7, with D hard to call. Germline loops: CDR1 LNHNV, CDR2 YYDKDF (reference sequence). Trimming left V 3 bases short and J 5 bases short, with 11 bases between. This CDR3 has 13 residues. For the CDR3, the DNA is TGTGCCACCAGCAGTTCCCCTATCGACGAGCAGTACTTC. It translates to CATSSSPIDEQYF. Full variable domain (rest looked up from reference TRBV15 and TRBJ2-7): DAMVIQNPRYQVTQFGKPVTLSCSQTLNHNVMYWYQQKSSQAPKLLFHYYDKDFNNEADTPDNFQSRRPNTSFCFLDIRSPGLGDTAMYLCATSSSPIDEQYFGPGTRLTVT.

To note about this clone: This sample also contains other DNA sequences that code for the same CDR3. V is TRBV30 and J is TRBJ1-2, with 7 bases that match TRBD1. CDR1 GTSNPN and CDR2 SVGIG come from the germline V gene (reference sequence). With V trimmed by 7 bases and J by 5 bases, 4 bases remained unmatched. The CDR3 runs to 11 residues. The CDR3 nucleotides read TGTGCCTCCTCGACAGGGTATGGCTACACCTTC. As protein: CASSTGYGYTF.

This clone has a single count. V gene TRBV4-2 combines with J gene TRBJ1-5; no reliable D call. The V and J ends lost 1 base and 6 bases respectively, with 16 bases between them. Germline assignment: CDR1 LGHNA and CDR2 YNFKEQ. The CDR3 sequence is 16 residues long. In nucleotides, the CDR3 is TGTGCCAGCAGCCAAGCGATCTTCGGGAGAGGTCAGCCCCAGCATTTT. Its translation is CASSQAIFGRGQPQHF.

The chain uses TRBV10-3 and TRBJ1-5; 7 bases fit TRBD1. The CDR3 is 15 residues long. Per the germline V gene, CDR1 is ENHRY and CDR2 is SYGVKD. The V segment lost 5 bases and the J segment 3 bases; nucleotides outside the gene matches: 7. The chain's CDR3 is CAISTGTANNQPQHF. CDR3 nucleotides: TGTGCCATCAGTACCGGGACAGCCAACAATCAGCCCCAGCATTTT.

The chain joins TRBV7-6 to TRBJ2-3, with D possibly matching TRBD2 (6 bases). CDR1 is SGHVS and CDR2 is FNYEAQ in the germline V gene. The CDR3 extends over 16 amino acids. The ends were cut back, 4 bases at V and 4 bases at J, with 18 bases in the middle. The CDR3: CASSSLGQGGPDTQYF. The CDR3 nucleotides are TGTGCCAGCAGCTCCCTGGGGCAGGGAGGACCAGATACGCAGTATTTT.

CDR3: CASRGVGAGNTIYF. CDR3 bases: TGTGCCAGCAGAGGGGTAGGGGCTGGAAACACCATATATTTT. V usage is TRBV27 and J usage is TRBJ1-3; D perhaps matches TRBD1 (5 bases). Deletions cut 6 bases from V and 2 bases from J, with 11 bases between. Germline loops: CDR1 MNHEY, CDR2 SMNVEV (reference sequence). This CDR3 spans 14 amino acids.

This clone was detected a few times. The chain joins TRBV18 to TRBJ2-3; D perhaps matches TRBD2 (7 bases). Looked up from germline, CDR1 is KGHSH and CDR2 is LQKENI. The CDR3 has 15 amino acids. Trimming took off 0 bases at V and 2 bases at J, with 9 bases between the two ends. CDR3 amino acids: CASSPPRGATDTQYF. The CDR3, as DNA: TGTGCCAGCTCACCACCCCGGGGGGCCACAGATACGCAGTATTTT.

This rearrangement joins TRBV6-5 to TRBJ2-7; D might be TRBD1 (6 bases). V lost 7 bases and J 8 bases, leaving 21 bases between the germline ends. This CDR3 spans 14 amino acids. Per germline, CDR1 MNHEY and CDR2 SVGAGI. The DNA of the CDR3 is TGTGCCAGCAACACAGGACAGCGGACGGGGAAGCAGTACTTC. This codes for CASNTGQRTGKQYF.

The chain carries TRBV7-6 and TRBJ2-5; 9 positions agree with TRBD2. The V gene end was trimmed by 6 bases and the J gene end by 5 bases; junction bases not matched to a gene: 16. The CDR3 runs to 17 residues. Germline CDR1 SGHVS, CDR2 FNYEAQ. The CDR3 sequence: CASSNPPGRGGVETQYF. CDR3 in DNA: TGTGCCAGCAGTAACCCACCCGGGCGGGGGGGCGTTGAGACCCAGTACTTC.